The rows below give T cell receptor beta chains drawn from one sample of a study of OX40 agonist ivuxolimab in advanced cancers. The data were produced by immunoSEQ multiplex PCR, yet TCRdb's version contains in-frame clones alone and is incomplete. The data hold tens of thousands of clones, with 90% to 95% observed a single time. The input for sequencing was CD4+ or CD8+ T cells sorted from blood, taken in a trial of the OX40 agonist ivuxolimab. The receptors here all came from an adult with an advanced solid tumor such as melanoma, head and neck, liver or kidney cancer. The CDR3 runs from the conserved cysteine through the conserved F or W. Fields, in order: D gene, J gene, clone size, V gene, CDR3 DNA, CDR3 protein. A D gene is named only where the DNA matches it firmly. Expanded clones get a size class; other rows say once, few or many, or leave the size out.

NA | TRBJ2-2 | NA | TRBV11-1 | TGTGCCAGCAGCTTATCGGGAAACACCGGGGAGCTGTTTTTT | CASSLSGNTGELFF
NA | TRBJ1-1 | NA | TRBV6-5 | TGTGCCAGCAAAACCCAGGGTTTTAGAGCTGAAGCTTTCTTT | CASKTQGFRAEAFF
TRBD2 | TRBJ2-3 | NA | TRBV5-1 | TGCGCCAGCAGATCGACTAGCGGGGTCCTGGGTACGCAGTATTTT | CASRSTSGVLGTQYF
NA | TRBJ2-2 | NA | TRBV13 | TGTGCCAGCAGCGTACCGGGACCCCTCACCGGGGAGCTGTTTTTT | CASSVPGPLTGELFF
NA | TRBJ1-5 | NA | TRBV27 | TGTGCCAGCAGTTTATCGGGGAGCAATCAGCCCCAGCATTTT | CASSLSGSNQPQHF
NA | TRBJ2-7 | NA | TRBV5-1 | TGCGCCAGCAGCTCGACAGTCTACGAGCAGTACTTC | CASSSTVYEQYF
TRBD2 | TRBJ2-1 | NA | TRBV12-5 | TGTGCTAGTGGTTTGGAAATATTAGCGGGAGGGCCGCATGAGCAGTTCTTC | CASGLEILAGGPHEQFF
TRBD2 | TRBJ2-1 | NA | TRBV11-3 | TGTGCCAGCAGCTTGGGGACTAGCGGGAGTTACCGCAATGAGCAGTTCTTC | CASSLGTSGSYRNEQFF
NA | TRBJ2-3 | NA | TRBV7-3 | TGTGCCAGCAGCTCAGTCAGGGAGGATACGCAGTATTTT | CASSSVREDTQYF
TRBD1 | TRBJ1-2 | few | TRBV5-4 | TGTGCCAGCAGCCCGCAGGGGGCGTTGGTCTATGGCTACACCTTC | CASSPQGALVYGYTF
NA | TRBJ2-7 | NA | TRBV7-2 | TGTGCCAGCAGCTTAGGCAGGGGAGCTATCTACGAGCAGTACTTC | CASSLGRGAIYEQYF
NA | TRBJ2-7 | NA | TRBV7-9 | TGTGCCAGCAGCCTCATCTCATGGGCGGGAACCTACGAGCAGTACTTC | CASSLISWAGTYEQYF
NA | TRBJ2-6 | NA | TRBV28 | TGTGCCAGCCACGAGTCGGGGGCCAACGTCCTGACTTTC | CASHESGANVLTF
NA | TRBJ1-2 | NA | TRBV2 | TGTGCCAGCAGTGTGGACAGCAACTATGGCTACACCTTC | CASSVDSNYGYTF
NA | TRBJ2-1 | once | TRBV5-1 | TGCGCCAGCAGCTTGGGGCGCGGACTTGCCTACAATGAGCAGTTCTTC | CASSLGRGLAYNEQFF
NA | TRBJ2-7 | NA | TRBV28 | TGTGCCAGCACCACCCAAGGGCGGAGCTCCTACGAGCAGTACTTC | CASTTQGRSSYEQYF
NA | TRBJ1-1 | NA | TRBV25-1 | TGTGCCAGCAGGGGAAGGAACACTGAAGCTTTCTTT | CASRGRNTEAFF
TRBD1 | TRBJ2-5 | NA | TRBV28 | TGTGCCAGCAGTACAACCCAGGGGGCCGGGGAGACCCAGTACTTC | CASSTTQGAGETQYF
NA | TRBJ1-4 | NA | TRBV28 | TGTGCCAGCAGCGGGGGGGCTTTGGAAAAACTGTTTTTT | CASSGGALEKLFF
TRBD2 | TRBJ2-1 | NA | TRBV5-8 | TGTGCCAGCAGCCCCCTTTGGACTAGCGGGAAGTACAATGAGCAGTTCTTC | CASSPLWTSGKYNEQFF
NA | TRBJ1-5 | NA | TRBV18 | TGTGCCAGCTCACCGCTAGATACCAATCAGCCCCAGCATTTT | CASSPLDTNQPQHF
NA | TRBJ1-2 | NA | TRBV10-3 | TGTGCCATCAGTGAGTCGAAGGCAGGGATTTATGGCTACACCTTC | CAISESKAGIYGYTF
NA | TRBJ2-7 | NA | TRBV7-9 | TGTGCCAGCAGCCCGAACTACGAGCAGTACTTC | CASSPNYEQYF
TRBD1 | TRBJ2-2 | NA | TRBV9 | TGTGCCAGCAGCTTGAAAGGGGGCCCCAACACCGGGGAGCTGTTTTTT | CASSLKGGPNTGELFF
TRBD2 | TRBJ2-7 | NA | TRBV7-6 | TGTGCCAGCAGCCAATGGACTAGCGGGACGGTGCACGAGCAGTACTTC | CASSQWTSGTVHEQYF
TRBD2 | TRBJ2-1 | NA | TRBV15 | TGTGCCACCAGCAGAGCCCCGAGCGGGGGCTACAATGAGCAGTTCTTC | CATSRAPSGGYNEQFF
NA | TRBJ1-5 | NA | TRBV27 | TGTGCCAGCAGGACAGGTCAGGGGATGGATCAGCCCCAGCATTTT | CASRTGQGMDQPQHF